This TCR beta chain was identified in a study of response to subunit inactivated influenza vaccine. Study-wide results and caveats: It was the authors' suggestion that each seasonal influenza vaccination recruits few new T cells.

The CDR3 runs to 20 residues. With V trimmed by 2 bases and J by 6 bases, 23 bases remained unmatched. The germline gives CDR1 SGHRS, CDR2 YFSETQ. This clonotype was seen more than once but under ten times. The antigen is undetermined. TCRdb processed the RT-PCR reads anew with MiXCR; each CDR3 protein has one entry. The data contain more than 200,000 distinct CDR3 sequences, 12% of them seen just once; the ten biggest clones take up 7.8%. This chain joins TRBV5-1 and TRBJ2-3; 8 bases align to TRBD2. This sequence was found in a man aged 50 to 60 who received an inactivated influenza vaccine. The sequencing here drew on non-naive T cells sorted from PBMCs, taken 14 to 15 days before vaccination. CDR3 nucleotides: TGCGCCAGCAGCTTACCGAAAACGACCCCCTCCAGCGGGAGTAGGGATACGCAGTATTTT. This encodes CASSLPKTTPSSGSRDTQYF.